This TCR beta chain stems from a study of CD8 T cells in ankylosing spondylitis. TCRdb re-derived calls from the 5' RACE reads in MiXCR, one entry per CDR3 protein. The sample contains about 800,000 distinct CDR3 sequences, 12% of which appear only once. Overall study results and limits: Earlier reports found some motif variants in synovial fluid and blood in reactive arthritis. In ankylosing spondylitis blood, a motif of roughly 8 highly homologous TCR beta variants appeared characteristic. Clones linked to disease were reported to show significant enrichment in matched ankylosing spondylitis synovial fluid.

This clonotype was detected a few times. Its antigen is as yet unknown. The specimen was blood, either unsorted or a sorted T cell fraction (not recorded which). The sequence was collected from a male donor with ankylosing spondylitis.

In DNA, the CDR3 is TGCAGTGCTATTTCACCGGGACAGGGAGGCGAAAAACTGTTTTTT. Translating gives CSAISPGQGGEKLFF. The rearrangement links TRBV20-1 to TRBJ1-4, with TRBD1 identical over 9 bases. The CDR3 runs to 15 residues. Germline trimming cut 4 bases from V and 8 bases from J; bases unmatched to any gene: 11. Germline lookup yields CDR1 DFQATT and CDR2 SNEGSKA (reference sequence).